These 9 T cell receptor beta chains were all obtained from the same sample, sequenced in a study of cytomegalovirus exposure and HLA in healthy donors. The PCR ran on 60 Vbeta and 13 Jbeta primers. The data were produced by immunoSEQ multiplex PCR, yet TCRdb's version contains in-frame clones alone and is incomplete. The sample holds about 150,000 clones, approximately 84% seen once. The specimen was PBMCs. These receptors came from a woman between 45 and 60 years old in good health and CMV-seropositive.

This clone has a handful of counts. V gene TRBV14 combines with J gene TRBJ2-1; D gene unclear. The CDR3 loop spans 18 amino acids. The V end was cut by 0 bases, the J end by 0 bases, with 15 bases between. Germline CDR1 is SGHDN and CDR2 is FVKESK. CDR3 coding DNA: TGTGCCAGCAGCCAAGATGTAGGTCTTTACAGCTCCTACAATGAGCAGTTCTTC. Amino acids: CASSQDVGLYSSYNEQFF. Together with reference TRBV14 and TRBJ2-1, the CDR3 gives the full variable domain: EAGVTQFPSHSVIEKGQTVTLRCDPISGHDNLYWYRRVMGKEIKFLLHFVKESKQDESGMPNNRFLAERTGGTYSTLKVQPAELEDSGVYFCASSQDVGLYSSYNEQFFGPGTRLTVL.

The chain has TRBV5-1 and TRBJ2-1; weak D call: TRBD2 (6 bases). This CDR3 region has 13 residues. V lost 2 bases and J 7 bases, leaving 10 bases between the germline ends. Germline V gives CDR1 SGHRS, CDR2 YFSETQ. For the CDR3, the DNA is TGCGCCAGCAGCTTTTCGGGGGAGAATGAGCAGTTCTTC. It yields the protein CASSFSGENEQFF.

The CDR3 reads CASSPQTGLTNYGYTF. The CDR3 nucleotides read TGTGCCAGCAGCCCTCAGACAGGCCTTACTAACTATGGCTACACCTTC. The rearrangement joins TRBV11-2 to TRBJ1-2, with D possibly matching TRBD1 (6 bases). Germline lookup yields CDR1 SGHAT and CDR2 FQNNGV. This CDR3 has 16 amino acids. Trimming stripped 5 bases from V and 0 bases from J, with 16 bases between.

The CDR3 sequence is CASSRGTLETQYF. The DNA for the CDR3 is TGTGCCAGTAGTCGCGGGACTTTAGAGACCCAGTACTTC. The chain uses TRBV19 and TRBJ2-5, with a weak D call TRBD2 (6 bases). The germline V gene has CDR1 LNHDA and CDR2 SQIVND (reference sequence). There are 13 residues in the CDR3. V dropped 5 bases and J dropped 4 bases, with 11 bases sitting between them.

V usage is TRBV7-9 and J usage is TRBJ1-1, with D tentatively TRBD1 (5 bases). The CDR3 contains 14 residues. Germline CDR1 reads SEHNR; CDR2 reads FQNEAQ (reference sequence). Trimming removed 2 bases from V and 6 bases from J, with 13 bases in between. The CDR3 spells CASSLPGGSPEAFF. DNA of the CDR3: TGTGCCAGCAGCTTACCCGGGGGATCCCCTGAAGCTTTCTTT.

This clone was detected only a few times. The CDR3 nucleotides are TGTGCCAGCGCGGAGGTGAGCTCCTACGAGCAGTACTTC. This encodes CASAEVSSYEQYF. This sequence joins TRBV7-9 and TRBJ2-7; possible D gene TRBD2, 5 bases. This CDR3 is built from 13 residues. V dropped 8 bases and J dropped 0 bases, with 11 bases sitting between them. Germline values: CDR1 SEHNR, CDR2 FQNEAQ (reference sequence).

The chain carries TRBV28 and TRBJ2-7; TRBD1 matches 10 bases. Germline V lookup: CDR1 MDHEN, CDR2 SYDVKM. This CDR3 contains 13 residues. V was pared by 5 bases and J by 3 bases, with 1 base of the junction left unmatched. CDR3 amino acids: CASSGTGDYEQYF. The CDR3 DNA follows: TGTGCCAGCAGTGGGACAGGGGACTACGAGCAGTACTTC.

CDR3 protein: CASSLTLRGAGELFF. The CDR3, as DNA: TGTGCCAGCAGCTTGACTCTCCGGGGGGCCGGGGAGCTGTTTTTT. The chain links TRBV11-3 to TRBJ2-2; 7 bases align to TRBD2. The V segment lost 3 bases and the J segment 6 bases; nucleotides outside the gene matches: 7. CDR1 and CDR2 (germline): SGHNT, YENEEA. The CDR3 contains 15 residues.

This clone was seen a single time. This chain connects TRBV6-5 to TRBJ2-7; TRBD1 agrees at 8 bases. The V segment lost 6 bases and the J segment 5 bases; nucleotides outside the gene matches: 12. CDR1 MNHEY and CDR2 SVGAGI come from the germline V gene. The CDR3 consists of 15 residues. CDR3: CASRKEPQGANEQYF. The CDR3 DNA follows: TGTGCCAGCAGGAAGGAGCCCCAGGGGGCCAACGAGCAGTACTTC.